This T cell receptor beta chain was documented in a study of blood T cell dynamics during melanoma immunotherapy. The table came from immunoSEQ multiplex PCR; TCRdb's copy has only in-frame clones and leaves some out. Among 10,000 or so clones listed, approximately 85% were seen once. CDR1 and CDR2 (germline): SGHKS, YYEKEE (reference sequence). V was clipped by 0 bases and J by 6 bases; unmatched bases: 6. The CDR3 runs 15 residues. The time point denotes: pre-treatment baseline. Response was assessed by RECIST 1.1 at 12 weeks, except a couple of rapid progressors. The chain is built from TRBV5-5 and TRBJ1-3, with 7 positions matching TRBD1. Specimen: blood, collected from a patient treated with checkpoint blockade. The receptor's source is a human donor with melanoma. CDR3 sequence reads: CASSLEGAGENTIYF. Here the CDR3 DNA reads TGTGCCAGCAGCTTGGAGGGGGCTGGGGAAAACACCATATATTTT.